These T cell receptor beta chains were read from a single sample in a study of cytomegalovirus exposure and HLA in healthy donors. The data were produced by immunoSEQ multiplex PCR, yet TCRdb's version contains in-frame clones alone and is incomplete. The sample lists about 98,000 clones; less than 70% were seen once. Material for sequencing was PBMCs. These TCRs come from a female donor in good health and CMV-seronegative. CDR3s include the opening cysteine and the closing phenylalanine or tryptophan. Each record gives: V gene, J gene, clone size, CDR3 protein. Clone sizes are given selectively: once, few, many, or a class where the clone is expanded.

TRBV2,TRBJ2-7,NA,CASRREGGNLYEQYF
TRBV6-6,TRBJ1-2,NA,CASSRNRDPYGYTF
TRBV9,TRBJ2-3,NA,CASSERGGGYTDTQYF
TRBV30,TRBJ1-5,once,CAWRRAGQPQHF
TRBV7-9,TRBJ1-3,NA,CASSITGFRSGNTIYF
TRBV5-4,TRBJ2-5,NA,CASSLARAGLLETQYF
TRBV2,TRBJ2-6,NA,CASSGLGANVLTF
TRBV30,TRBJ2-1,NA,CAWSVLGHRYNEQFF
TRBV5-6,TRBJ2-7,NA,CASSRGGTSGRYEQYF
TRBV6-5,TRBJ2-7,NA,CASRPEKTHEQYF
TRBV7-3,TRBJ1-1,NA,CASSLTGHLNTEAFF
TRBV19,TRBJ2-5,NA,CATSQGLAGGQTQYF
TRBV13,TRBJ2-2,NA,CASSLLSGGELFF
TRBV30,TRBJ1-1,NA,CAIQLKRFNTEAFF
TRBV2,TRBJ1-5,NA,CASSYLSGTGNQPQHF
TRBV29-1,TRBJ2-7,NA,CSVRYSYEQYF
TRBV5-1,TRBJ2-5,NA,CASSLGLAAQETQYF
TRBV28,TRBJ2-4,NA,CASNQGNIQYF
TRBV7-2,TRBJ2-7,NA,CASSLGDRAGEQYF
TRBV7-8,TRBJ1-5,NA,CASSPDRFGNQPQHF
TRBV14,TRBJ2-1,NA,CASSQLAGVAYNEQFF
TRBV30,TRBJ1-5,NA,CAWRGQGGQPQHF
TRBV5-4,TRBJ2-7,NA,CASSPTGGEQYF
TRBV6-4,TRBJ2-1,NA,CASSEAGFPLSSYNEQFF
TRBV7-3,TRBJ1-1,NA,CASSIQGGTEAFF
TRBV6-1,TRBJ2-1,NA,CASSPTEYNEQFF
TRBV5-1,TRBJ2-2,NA,CASSPNGLAGGGTGELFF
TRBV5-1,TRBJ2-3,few,CASSSRDTDTQYF
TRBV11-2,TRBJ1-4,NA,CASSKETNEKLFF
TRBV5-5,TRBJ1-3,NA,CASSLALTGSGNTIYF
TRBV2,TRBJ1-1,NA,CASNRGQLNTEAFF
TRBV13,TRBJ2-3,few,CASSSGLAGGGTDTQYF
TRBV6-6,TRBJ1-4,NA,CASSLGPGRGYEKLFF
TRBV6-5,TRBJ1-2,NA,CASRLDRQYGYTF
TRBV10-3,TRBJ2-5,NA,CAISSGGTQETQYF
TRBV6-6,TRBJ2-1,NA,CASSIPNGGEQFF
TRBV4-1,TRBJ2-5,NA,CASSQVRVETQYF
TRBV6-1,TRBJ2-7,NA,CASSRDRGSEQYF
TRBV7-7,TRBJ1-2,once,CASSWEGFDRGYTF